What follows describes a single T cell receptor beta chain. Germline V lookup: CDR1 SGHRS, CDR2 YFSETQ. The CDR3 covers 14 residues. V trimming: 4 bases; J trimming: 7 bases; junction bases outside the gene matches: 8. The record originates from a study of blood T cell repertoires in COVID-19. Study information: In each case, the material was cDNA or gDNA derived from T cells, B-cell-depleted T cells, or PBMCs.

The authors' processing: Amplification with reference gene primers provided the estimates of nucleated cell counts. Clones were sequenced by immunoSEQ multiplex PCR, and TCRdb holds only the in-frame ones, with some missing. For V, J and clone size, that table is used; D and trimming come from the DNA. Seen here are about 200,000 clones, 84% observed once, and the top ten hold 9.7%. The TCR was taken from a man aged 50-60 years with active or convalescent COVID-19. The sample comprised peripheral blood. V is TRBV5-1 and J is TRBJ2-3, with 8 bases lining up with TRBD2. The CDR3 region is CASSQGTSTNTQYF. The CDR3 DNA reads TGCGCCAGCAGCCAAGGGACTAGTACTAATACGCAGTATTTT.